These 17 T cell receptor beta chains originate from one sample sequenced in a study of OX40 agonist ivuxolimab in advanced cancers. The table came from immunoSEQ multiplex PCR; TCRdb's copy has only in-frame clones and leaves some out. Of some 20,000 clones listed, roughly 88% are singletons. The source material was CD4+ or CD8+ T cells sorted from blood, sampled in a trial of the OX40 agonist ivuxolimab. The receptors shown here come from an adult with an advanced solid tumor such as melanoma, head and neck, liver or kidney cancer.

This clone was observed a single time. The gene calls are TRBV9 and TRBJ1-2; TRBD1 aligns across 8 bases. Trimming removed 0 bases from V and 7 bases from J; junction bases left unmatched: 5. Germline V lookup: CDR1 SGDLS, CDR2 YYNGEE. CDR3 length: 14 amino acids. This CDR3 reads CASSVGTGRFGYTF. For the CDR3, the DNA is TGTGCCAGCAGCGTAGGGACAGGGAGGTTTGGCTACACCTTC.

The chain combines TRBV10-3 with TRBJ2-3; 10 nucleotides agree with TRBD2. This CDR3 is 16 amino acids long. Looked up from germline, CDR1 is ENHRY and CDR2 is SYGVKD. J lost 0 bases, V lost 7 bases, and 7 bases had no gene match. CDR3 nucleotides: TGTGCCATCATGCCGACTAGCGGGCCTAGCACAGATACGCAGTATTTT. As protein: CAIMPTSGPSTDTQYF.

This clone has just a few counts. The chain joins TRBV28 to TRBJ2-3; no definite D call. CDR1 is MDHEN and CDR2 is SYDVKM in the germline V gene. Trimming stripped 6 bases from V and 1 base from J, with 11 bases between. The CDR3 runs 14 residues. CDR3 sequence reads: CASSALQGTDTQYF. The CDR3 nucleotides read TGTGCCAGCAGCGCGCTGCAGGGCACAGATACGCAGTATTTT.

The chain joins TRBV7-9 to TRBJ2-7, with 10 bases fitting TRBD1. Germline CDR1 SEHNR, CDR2 FQNEAQ (reference sequence). The ends lost 5 bases at V and 4 bases at J; junction bases unmatched: 8. CDR3 length equals 15 residues. Here the CDR3 reads CASSSRDRGQYEQYF. CDR3 bases: TGTGCCAGCAGCAGTAGGGACAGGGGTCAATACGAGCAGTACTTC.

V gene TRBV9 combines with J gene TRBJ2-5; 7 nucleotides match TRBD2. V trimming: 4 bases; J trimming: 1 base; junction bases outside the gene matches: 13. Looked up from germline, CDR1 is SGDLS and CDR2 is YYNGEE. CDR3 size: 17 residues. CDR3 amino acids: CASSRTLAGVVQETQYF. CDR3 in DNA: TGTGCCAGCAGCCGTACCCTGGCGGGAGTGGTCCAAGAGACCCAGTACTTC.

V gene TRBV4-2 combines with J gene TRBJ2-7; D remains ambiguous. CDR1 and CDR2 (germline): LGHNA, YNFKEQ. Trimming left V 5 bases short and J 4 bases short, with 18 bases between. The CDR3 loop spans 15 amino acids. In DNA, the CDR3 is TGTGCCAGCAGCTCCTACGAGGCGGAAAATTACGAGCAGTACTTC. It codes for CASSSYEAENYEQYF.

A word on this clone: Given a far larger clone just one base away, this is likely a sequencing read error. V usage is TRBV5-4 and J usage is TRBJ1-2; D possibly corresponds to TRBD1 (6 bases). The CDR3 is 13 amino acids. In germline, CDR1 is SGHNT, CDR2 YYREEE (reference sequence). Trimming removed 3 bases from V and 4 bases from J, with 10 bases in between. The CDR3 sequence is CASSWDKSYGYTF. The CDR3 DNA reads as TGTGCCAGCAGCTGGGACAAGAGCTATGGCTACACCTTC.

V usage is TRBV9 and J usage is TRBJ2-6, with D possibly being TRBD2 (6 bases). Germline CDR1 is SGDLS and CDR2 is YYNGEE. Trimming took 0 bases from V and 0 from J, leaving 13 bases between them. This CDR3 region has 18 residues. CDR3 in DNA: TGTGCCAGCAGCGTAGCGGTAGCGGATTACTCTGGGGCCAACGTCCTGACTTTC. It yields the protein CASSVAVADYSGANVLTF.

The chain links TRBV6-5 to TRBJ2-5; D uncertain. Trimming shortened V by 5 bases and J by 2 bases, and 12 bases separated the two germline ends. Germline CDR1 and CDR2: MNHEY and SVGAGI. The length of the CDR3 is 14 residues. CDR3 region: CASSPRQAQETQYF. CDR3 nucleotides: TGTGCCAGCAGTCCCCGTCAGGCACAAGAGACCCAGTACTTC.

This clone was observed a single time. CDR3 sequence reads: CASRSGTSYEQYF. The CDR3 region has the DNA TGTGCCAGCAGGTCCGGGACCTCCTACGAGCAGTACTTC. The J gene is TRBJ2-7, the V gene TRBV5-6; D may match TRBD1 or TRBD2 (5 bases each). CDR1 is SGHDT, CDR2 YYEEEE, per germline. The V end lost 5 bases, the J end lost 0 bases, and 9 bases lay between the germline ends. The CDR3 sequence is 13 residues long.

This rearrangement joins TRBV4-3 to TRBJ1-2; D is perhaps TRBD1 (6 bases). The CDR3 spans 14 residues. V was clipped by 1 base and J by 8 bases, with 14 bases between them. CDR1 and CDR2 (germline): LGHNA, YSLEER. The CDR3 region has the DNA TGCGCCAGCAGCCAAGTTACAGGGACGGACGGCTACACCTTC. Translating gives CASSQVTGTDGYTF.

The chain uses TRBV13 and TRBJ2-7; 11 bases are a match to TRBD2. With V trimmed by 5 bases and J by 0 bases, 3 bases remained unmatched. This CDR3 spans 15 amino acids. The germline gives CDR1 PRHDT, CDR2 FYEKMQ (reference sequence). CDR3 region: CASSPGTSGSYEQYF. The CDR3 bases are TGTGCCAGCAGCCCAGGGACTAGCGGCTCCTACGAGCAGTACTTC.

V gene TRBV7-6 combines with J gene TRBJ2-6, with a possible D match to TRBD1 (5 bases). The CDR3 runs to 17 residues. The V end was cut by 5 bases, the J end by 4 bases, with 18 bases between. Germline loops: CDR1 SGHVS, CDR2 FNYEAQ. CDR3 sequence reads: CASSRSKGISGANVLTF. The CDR3 nucleotides are TGTGCCAGCAGCCGATCCAAGGGGATCTCCGGGGCCAACGTCCTGACTTTC.

V usage is TRBV11-2 and J usage is TRBJ1-2; the D is unclear. The germline V and J ends were trimmed by 1 base and 1 base, with 10 bases remaining between them. This CDR3 has 15 residues. The germline gives CDR1 SGHAT, CDR2 FQNNGV. CDR3 in amino acids: CASSLGFGSNYGYTF. CDR3 DNA: TGTGCCAGCAGCTTAGGTTTCGGCAGTAACTATGGCTACACCTTC.

The J gene is TRBJ1-5, the V gene TRBV6-5; D not certain. The CDR3 sequence is 15 residues long. V was cut by 2 bases and J by 0 bases, with 8 bases left in between. Germline CDR1 reads MNHEY; CDR2 reads SVGAGI. Written as DNA, the CDR3 is TGTGCCAGCAGTTACACCCAGGATAGCAATCAGCCCCAGCATTTT. Encoded protein: CASSYTQDSNQPQHF.

V and J are TRBV11-2 and TRBJ2-7, with a possible D match to TRBD1 (6 bases). The CDR3 runs to 12 residues. Per germline, CDR1 SGHAT and CDR2 FQNNGV. The V end lost 5 bases, the J end lost 4 bases, and 9 bases lay between the germline ends. The CDR3 DNA reads as TGTGCCAGCAGCGCCGACAGGTACGAGCAGTACTTC. Translated, it gives CASSADRYEQYF.

This chain uses TRBV6-6 with TRBJ2-5; TRBD1 aligns across 8 bases. J was trimmed by 3 bases and V by 7 bases; bases with no gene match: 4. Germline CDR1 and CDR2: MNHNY and SVGAGI (reference sequence). The CDR3 is 13 residues long. CDR3 sequence (DNA): TGTGCCAGCAACGACAGGGGAAAAGAGACCCAGTACTTC. Amino acids: CASNDRGKETQYF.